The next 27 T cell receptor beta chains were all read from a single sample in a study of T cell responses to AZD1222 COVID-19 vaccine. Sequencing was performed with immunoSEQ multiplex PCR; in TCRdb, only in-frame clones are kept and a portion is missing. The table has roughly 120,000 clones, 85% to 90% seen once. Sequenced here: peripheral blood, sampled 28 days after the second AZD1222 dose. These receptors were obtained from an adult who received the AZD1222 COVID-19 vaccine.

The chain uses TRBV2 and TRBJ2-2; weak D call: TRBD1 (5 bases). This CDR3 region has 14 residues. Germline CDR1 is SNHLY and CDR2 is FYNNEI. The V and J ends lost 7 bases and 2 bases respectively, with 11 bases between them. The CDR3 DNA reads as TGTGCCAGCAACCCGACAGCCAACACCGGGGAGCTGTTTTTT. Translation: CASNPTANTGELFF.

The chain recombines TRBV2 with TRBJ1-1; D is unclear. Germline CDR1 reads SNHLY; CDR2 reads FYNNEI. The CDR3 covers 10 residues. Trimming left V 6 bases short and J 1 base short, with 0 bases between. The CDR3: CASRNTEAFF. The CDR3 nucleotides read TGTGCCAGCAGGAACACTGAAGCTTTCTTT. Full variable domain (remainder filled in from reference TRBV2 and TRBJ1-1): EPEVTQTPSHQVTQMGQEVILRCVPISNHLYFYWYRQILGQKVEFLVSFYNNEISEKSEIFDDQFSVERPDGSNFTLKIRSTKLEDSAMYFCASRNTEAFFGQGTRLTVV.

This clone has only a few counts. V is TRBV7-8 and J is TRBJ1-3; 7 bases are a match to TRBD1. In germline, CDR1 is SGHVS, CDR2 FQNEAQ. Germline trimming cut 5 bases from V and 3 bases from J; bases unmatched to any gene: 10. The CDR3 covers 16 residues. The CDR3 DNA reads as TGTGCCAGCAGCGACCCCAGGGGGGAGAATGGAAACACCATATATTTT. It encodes CASSDPRGENGNTIYF.

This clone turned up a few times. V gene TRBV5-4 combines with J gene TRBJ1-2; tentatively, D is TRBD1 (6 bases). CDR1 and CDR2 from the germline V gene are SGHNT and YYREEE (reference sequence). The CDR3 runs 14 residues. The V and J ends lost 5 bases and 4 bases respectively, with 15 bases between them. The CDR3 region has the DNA TGTGCCAGCAGTTCGCCGGACAGACCCTATGGCTACACCTTC. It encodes CASSSPDRPYGYTF.

CDR3 region: CASRRESTDTQYF. The CDR3 DNA sequence: TGTGCCAGCCGAAGGGAGAGCACAGATACGCAGTATTTT. The rearrangement uses TRBV11-2 and TRBJ2-3; weak D call: TRBD2 (5 bases). Trimming stripped 8 bases from V and 0 bases from J, with 9 bases between. CDR3 length: 13 amino acids. Germline V lookup: CDR1 SGHAT, CDR2 FQNNGV.

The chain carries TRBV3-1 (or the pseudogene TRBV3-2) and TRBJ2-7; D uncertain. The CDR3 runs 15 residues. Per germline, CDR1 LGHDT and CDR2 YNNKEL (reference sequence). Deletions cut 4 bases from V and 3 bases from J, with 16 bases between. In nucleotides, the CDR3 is TGTGCCAGCAGCCCCCGGCCAGACTCAGGCTACGAGCAGTACTTC. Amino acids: CASSPRPDSGYEQYF.

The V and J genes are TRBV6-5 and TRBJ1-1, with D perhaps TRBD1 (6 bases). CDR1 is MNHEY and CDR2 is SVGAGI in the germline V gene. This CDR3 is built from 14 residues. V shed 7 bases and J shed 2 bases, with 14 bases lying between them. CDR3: CASTLGASNTEAFF. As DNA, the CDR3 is TGTGCCAGCACATTGGGGGCTTCCAACACTGAAGCTTTCTTT.

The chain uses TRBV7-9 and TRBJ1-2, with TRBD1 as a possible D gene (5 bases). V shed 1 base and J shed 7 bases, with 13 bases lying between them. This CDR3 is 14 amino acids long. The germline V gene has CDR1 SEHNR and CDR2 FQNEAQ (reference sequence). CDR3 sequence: CASSLGGPEGGYTF. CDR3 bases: TGTGCCAGCAGCTTAGGGGGCCCGGAAGGTGGCTACACCTTC. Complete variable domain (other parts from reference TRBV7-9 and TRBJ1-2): DTGVSQNPRHKITKRGQNVTFRCDPISEHNRLYWYRQTLGQGPEFLTYFQNEAQLEKSRLLSDRFSAERPKGSFSTLEIQRTEQGDSAMYLCASSLGGPEGGYTFGSGTRLTVV.

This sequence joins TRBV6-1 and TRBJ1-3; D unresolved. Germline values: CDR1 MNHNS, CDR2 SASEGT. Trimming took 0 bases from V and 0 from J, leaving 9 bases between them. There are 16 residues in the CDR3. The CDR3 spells CASSEALPDSGNTIYF. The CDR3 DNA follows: TGTGCCAGCAGTGAAGCGCTTCCGGACTCTGGAAACACCATATATTTT.

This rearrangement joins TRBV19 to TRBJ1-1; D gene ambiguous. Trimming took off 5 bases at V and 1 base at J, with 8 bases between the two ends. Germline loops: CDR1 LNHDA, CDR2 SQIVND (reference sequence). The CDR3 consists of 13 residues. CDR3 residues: CASSLGENTEAFF. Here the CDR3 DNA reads TGTGCCAGTAGTCTGGGAGAGAACACTGAAGCTTTCTTT.

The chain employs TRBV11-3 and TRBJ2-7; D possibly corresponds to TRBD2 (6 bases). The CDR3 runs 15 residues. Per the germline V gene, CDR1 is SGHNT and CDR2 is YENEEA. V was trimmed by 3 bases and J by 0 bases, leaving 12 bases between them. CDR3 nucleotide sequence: TGTGCCAGCAGCTTGGAGGGACCTCTCTCCTACGAGCAGTACTTC. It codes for CASSLEGPLSYEQYF.

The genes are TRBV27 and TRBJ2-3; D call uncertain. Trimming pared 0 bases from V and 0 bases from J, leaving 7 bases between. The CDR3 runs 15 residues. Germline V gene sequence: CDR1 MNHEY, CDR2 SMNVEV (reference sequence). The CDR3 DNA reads TGTGCCAGCAGTTTATCTACGGGTAGCACAGATACGCAGTATTTT. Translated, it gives CASSLSTGSTDTQYF.

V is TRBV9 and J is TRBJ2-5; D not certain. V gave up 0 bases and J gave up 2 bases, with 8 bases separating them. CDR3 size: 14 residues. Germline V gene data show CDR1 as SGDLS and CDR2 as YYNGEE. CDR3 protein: CASSVGYGQETQYF. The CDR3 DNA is TGTGCCAGCAGCGTAGGGTACGGGCAAGAGACCCAGTACTTC.

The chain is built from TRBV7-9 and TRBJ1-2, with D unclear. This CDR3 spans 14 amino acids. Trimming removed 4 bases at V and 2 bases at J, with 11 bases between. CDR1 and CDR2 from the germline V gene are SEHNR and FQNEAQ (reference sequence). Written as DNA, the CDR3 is TGTGCCAGCAGCTCCAATTGGCAAAACTATGGCTACACCTTC. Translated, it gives CASSSNWQNYGYTF.

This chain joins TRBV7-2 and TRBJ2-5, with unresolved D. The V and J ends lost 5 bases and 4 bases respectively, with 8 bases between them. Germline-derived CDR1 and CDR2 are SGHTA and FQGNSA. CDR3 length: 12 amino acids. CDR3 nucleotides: TGTGCCAGCAGCCCCCGGCCAGAGACCCAGTACTTC. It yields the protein CASSPRPETQYF. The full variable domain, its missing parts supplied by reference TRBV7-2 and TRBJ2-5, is GAGVSQSPSNKVTEKGKDVELRCDPISGHTALYWYRQSLGQGLEFLIYFQGNSAPDKSGLPSDRFSAERTGGSVSTLTIQRTQQEDSAVYLCASSPRPETQYFGPGTRLLVL.

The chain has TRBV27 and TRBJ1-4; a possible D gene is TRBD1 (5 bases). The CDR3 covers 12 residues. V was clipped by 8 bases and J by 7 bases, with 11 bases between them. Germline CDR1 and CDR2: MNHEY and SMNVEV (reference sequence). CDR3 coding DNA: TGTGCCAGCTCTCAGGGTGGTGAAAAACTGTTTTTT. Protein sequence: CASSQGGEKLFF. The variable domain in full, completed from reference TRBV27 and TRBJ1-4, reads EAQVTQNPRYLITVTGKKLTVTCSQNMNHEYMSWYRQDPGLGLRQIYYSMNVEVTDKGDVPEGYKVSRKEKRNFPLILESPSPNQTSLYFCASSQGGEKLFFGSGTQLSVL.

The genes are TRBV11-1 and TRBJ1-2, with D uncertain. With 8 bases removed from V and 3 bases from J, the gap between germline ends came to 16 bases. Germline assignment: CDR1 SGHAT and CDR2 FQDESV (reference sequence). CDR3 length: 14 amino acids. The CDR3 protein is CASSPDPSHYGYTF. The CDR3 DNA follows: TGTGCCAGCTCACCCGATCCAAGTCACTATGGCTACACCTTC.

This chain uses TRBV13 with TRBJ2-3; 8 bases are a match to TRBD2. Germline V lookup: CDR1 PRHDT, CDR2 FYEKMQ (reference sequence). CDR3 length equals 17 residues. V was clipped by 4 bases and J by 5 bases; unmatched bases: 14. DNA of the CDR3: TGTGCCAGCAGCTCCTCACTAGCGGAGAGGAAAGGAGATACGCAGTATTTT. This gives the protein CASSSSLAERKGDTQYF.

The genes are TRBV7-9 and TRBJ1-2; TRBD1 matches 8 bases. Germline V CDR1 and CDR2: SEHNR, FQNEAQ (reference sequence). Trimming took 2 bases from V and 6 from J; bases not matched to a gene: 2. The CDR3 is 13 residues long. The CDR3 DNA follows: TGTGCCAGCAGCTTACAGGGGGCGAATGGCTACACCTTC. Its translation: CASSLQGANGYTF.

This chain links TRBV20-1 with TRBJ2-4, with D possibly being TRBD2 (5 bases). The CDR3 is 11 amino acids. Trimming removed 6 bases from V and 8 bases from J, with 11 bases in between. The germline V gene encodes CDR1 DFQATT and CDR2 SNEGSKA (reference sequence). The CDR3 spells CSAAMGDIQYF. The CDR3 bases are TGCAGTGCGGCTATGGGAGACATTCAGTACTTC.

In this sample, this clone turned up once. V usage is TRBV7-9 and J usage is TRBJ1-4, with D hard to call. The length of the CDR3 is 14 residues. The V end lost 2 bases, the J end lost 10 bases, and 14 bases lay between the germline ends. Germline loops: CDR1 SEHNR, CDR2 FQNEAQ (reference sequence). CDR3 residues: CASSLLRASGKLFF. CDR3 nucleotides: TGTGCCAGCAGCTTACTTAGGGCCAGCGGAAAACTGTTTTTT.

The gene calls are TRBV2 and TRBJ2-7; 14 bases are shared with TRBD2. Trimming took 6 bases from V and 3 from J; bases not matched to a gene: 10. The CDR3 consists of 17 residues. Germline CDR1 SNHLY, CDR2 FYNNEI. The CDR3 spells CASRPTSGRADSYEQYF. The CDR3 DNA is TGTGCCAGCAGGCCGACTAGCGGGAGGGCCGATAGCTACGAGCAGTACTTC.

CDR3 DNA sequence: TGTGCCAGCAGCGAACAGCTCATGAACACTGAAGCTTTCTTT. Translated: CASSEQLMNTEAFF. The rearrangement links TRBV2 to TRBJ1-1; D unresolved. The V end lost 6 bases, the J end lost 0 bases, and 11 bases lay between the germline ends. From germline, CDR1 is SNHLY and CDR2 FYNNEI. The CDR3 has 14 amino acids.

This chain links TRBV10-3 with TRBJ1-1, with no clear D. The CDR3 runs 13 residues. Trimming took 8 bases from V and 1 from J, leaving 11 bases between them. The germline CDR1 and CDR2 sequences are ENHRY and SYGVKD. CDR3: CAIGEGSNTEAFF. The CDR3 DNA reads TGTGCCATCGGCGAGGGATCGAACACTGAAGCTTTCTTT.

In nucleotides, the CDR3 is TGTGCCAGCAGGCCCTTCGGCCTGATGACGATTAGCAATCAGCCCCAGCATTTT. It encodes CASRPFGLMTISNQPQHF. V usage is TRBV28 and J usage is TRBJ1-5; D is unresolved. This CDR3 region has 18 residues. The germline CDR1 and CDR2 sequences are MDHEN and SYDVKM. V was pared by 6 bases and J by 0 bases, with 21 bases between. The full variable domain, completed using reference TRBV28 and TRBJ1-5, is DVKVTQSSRYLVKRTGEKVFLECVQDMDHENMFWYRQDPGLGLRLIYFSYDVKMKEKGDIPEGYSVSREKKERFSLILESASTNQTSMYLCASRPFGLMTISNQPQHFGDGTRLSIL.

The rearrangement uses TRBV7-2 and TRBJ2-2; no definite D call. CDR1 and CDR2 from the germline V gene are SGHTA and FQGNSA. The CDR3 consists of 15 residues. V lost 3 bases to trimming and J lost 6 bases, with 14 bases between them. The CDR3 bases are TGTGCCAGCAGCTTTATCGCCGGGTTGGCCGGGGAGCTGTTTTTT. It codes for CASSFIAGLAGELFF.

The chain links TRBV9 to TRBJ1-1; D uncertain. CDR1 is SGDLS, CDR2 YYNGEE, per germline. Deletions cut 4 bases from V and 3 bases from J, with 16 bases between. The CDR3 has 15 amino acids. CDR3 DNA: TGTGCCAGCAGCTCAGAAGTCGGGCGGGACACTGAAGCTTTCTTT. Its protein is CASSSEVGRDTEAFF.